This T cell receptor (beta chain) was identified in a study of blood T cell repertoires in COVID-19. Looking at the study overall: Samples of COVID-19 (acute and convalescent) were obtained from the United States, Italy and Spain. Nucleic acid was either cDNA or gDNA, and it came from T cells, B-cell-depleted T cells, or PBMCs.

As originally analysed: How many nucleated cells were present was estimated from reference gene primer amplification. Profiled with immunoSEQ multiplex PCR; TCRdb holds only in-frame clones, not every one. For V, J and clone size, that table is used; D and trimming come from the DNA. The data contain some 310,000 clones, nearly 90% of them singletons. Seattle patient enrollment occurred during active infection, with longitudinal follow-up thereafter. The CDR3 spans 14 residues. The germline V gene has CDR1 MNHNS and CDR2 SASEGT. V was clipped by 0 bases and J by 5 bases, with 10 bases between them. This clonotype was obtained from a woman in her forties with COVID-19, enrolled during active disease. Sequencing input: peripheral blood. The chain combines TRBV6-1 with TRBJ1-2, with a tentative D call TRBD1 (5 bases). The CDR3 protein is CASSEARGYYGYTF. As DNA, the CDR3 is TGTGCCAGCAGTGAAGCGCGGGGGTATTATGGCTACACCTTC.